One and the same sample provided the 27 T cell receptor beta chains below, sequenced in a study of blood T cell repertoires in COVID-19. Libraries were prepared by immunoSEQ multiplex PCR; TCRdb keeps only in-frame clonotypes and omits some of them. There are 250,000 to 400,000 clones in the sample; roughly 90% occur only once, and less than 3.5% lies in the top ten. The sequenced sample consisted of peripheral blood. These receptors originate from a woman aged 25 to 39 with COVID-19, enrolled during active disease.

The rearrangement joins TRBV19 to TRBJ2-1, with TRBD2 matching over 11 bases. This CDR3 has 16 residues. V lost 5 bases and J lost 3; bases outside the gene matches: 6. The germline CDR1 and CDR2 sequences are LNHDA and SQIVND (reference sequence). Here the CDR3 reads CASSPSGRTLYNEQFF. In nucleotides, the CDR3 is TGTGCCAGTAGTCCTAGCGGGAGGACCCTCTACAATGAGCAGTTCTTC.

The rearrangement uses TRBV5-4 and TRBJ2-1, with 9 positions matching TRBD2. The V gene's germline CDR1 is SGHNT and CDR2 YYREEE (reference sequence). V lost 3 bases and J lost 4; bases outside the gene matches: 14. The CDR3 is 18 residues long. This chain's CDR3 is CASSSRLPVGLAYNEQFF. The CDR3 coding sequence is TGTGCCAGCAGCTCCCGGCTGCCTGTAGGACTAGCGTACAATGAGCAGTTCTTC.

V usage is TRBV7-6 and J usage is TRBJ1-2, with TRBD1 matching 9 bases. J gave up 5 bases and V 5 bases, and 9 bases lay outside the gene matches. This CDR3 is built from 15 residues. Germline CDR1 SGHVS, CDR2 FNYEAQ. The CDR3, as DNA: TGTGCCAGCAGCCCGGAACAGGGGGCGGGGTATGGCTACACCTTC. This sequence encodes CASSPEQGAGYGYTF.

This rearrangement joins TRBV15 to TRBJ2-7; unclear D gene. From germline, CDR1 is LNHNV and CDR2 YYDKDF (reference sequence). The CDR3 spans 14 residues. V was shortened by 0 bases and J by 2 bases, with 8 bases between the two germline ends. As DNA, the CDR3 is TGTGCCACCAGCAGAGATGGGCAGGCCTACGAGCAGTACTTC. It translates to CATSRDGQAYEQYF. Combining the CDR3 with reference TRBV15 and TRBJ2-7 gives the whole variable domain DAMVIQNPRYQVTQFGKPVTLSCSQTLNHNVMYWYQQKSSQAPKLLFHYYDKDFNNEADTPDNFQSRRPNTSFCFLDIRSPGLGDTAMYLCATSRDGQAYEQYFGPGTRLTVT.

V gene TRBV27 combines with J gene TRBJ2-7, with unresolved D. There are 14 residues in the CDR3. V was pared by 4 bases and J by 0 bases, with 10 bases between. CDR1 is MNHEY and CDR2 is SMNVEV in the germline V gene (reference sequence). The CDR3 protein is CASSYPSPSYEQYF. CDR3 sequence (DNA): TGTGCCAGCAGTTATCCGTCCCCCTCCTACGAGCAGTACTTC.

The chain carries TRBV15 and TRBJ1-2, with 10 bases identical to TRBD1. Germline CDR1 reads LNHNV; CDR2 reads YYDKDF (reference sequence). V lost 3 bases, J lost 2 bases, and 12 bases stayed unmatched. The CDR3 totals 18 residues. This chain's CDR3 is CATSRRSGQGTKNYGYTF. For the CDR3, the DNA is TGTGCCACCAGCAGGAGATCGGGACAGGGGACAAAGAACTATGGCTACACCTTC.

The genes are TRBV10-3 and TRBJ1-1, with D possibly being TRBD1 (5 bases). CDR1 and CDR2 (germline): ENHRY, SYGVKD. CDR3 length equals 14 residues. The CDR3 nucleotides read TGTGGGACAAGGAACAACGGAATGAACACTGAAGCTTTCTTT. This codes for CGTRNNGMNTEAFF.

The J gene is TRBJ2-3, the V gene TRBV5-4; 9 nucleotides line up with TRBD2. The trim removed 3 bases at V and 4 bases at J, leaving 3 bases unmatched. The CDR3 covers 14 residues. Germline lookup yields CDR1 SGHNT and CDR2 YYREEE (reference sequence). The CDR3 loop is CASSSRLAADTQYF. In DNA, the CDR3 is TGTGCCAGCAGCTCCCGACTAGCGGCAGATACGCAGTATTTT.

This chain joins TRBV5-4 and TRBJ2-7; 7 bases map to TRBD2. There are 15 residues in the CDR3. CDR1 is SGHNT, CDR2 YYREEE, per germline (reference sequence). V shed 4 bases and J 7 bases; nucleotides not matched to a gene: 14. CDR3 nucleotide sequence: TGTGCCAGCAGCCTTGGAGGGGAGGGGCCGAGGGAGCAGTACTTC. Protein: CASSLGGEGPREQYF.

This clone was picked up a small number of times. This rearrangement joins TRBV27 to TRBJ1-5; TRBD1 might be the D (6 bases). In germline, CDR1 is MNHEY, CDR2 SMNVEV (reference sequence). Trimming removed 4 bases at V and 3 bases at J, with 10 bases between. The CDR3 spans 14 residues. Here the CDR3 reads CASSYAGANQPQHF. CDR3 in DNA: TGTGCCAGCAGTTATGCAGGGGCCAATCAGCCCCAGCATTTT.

This clone has just one count. J is TRBJ1-2 and V is TRBV28; unclear D gene. The germline gives CDR1 MDHEN, CDR2 SYDVKM. The CDR3 loop spans 12 amino acids. Trimming cost V 5 bases and J 5 bases, with 9 bases left between them. CDR3 DNA: TGTGCCAGCAGTGACACCGATTATGGCTACACCTTC. Translation: CASSDTDYGYTF.

The CDR3 coding sequence is TGTGCCAGCAGCTTGGGCGGGGACCTAGCCAAAAACATTCAGTACTTC. Amino acid sequence: CASSLGGDLAKNIQYF. The chain has TRBV5-4 and TRBJ2-4; a possible D gene is TRBD2 (6 bases). From germline, CDR1 is SGHNT and CDR2 YYREEE (reference sequence). CDR3 size: 16 residues. Trimming stripped 0 bases from V and 0 bases from J, with 10 bases between.

The CDR3 reads CASSFEGNTEAFF. CDR3 coding DNA: TGTGCCAGCAGTTTTGAGGGGAACACTGAAGCTTTCTTT. The chain joins TRBV27 to TRBJ1-1; D not resolved. V shed 3 bases and J shed 1 base, with 6 bases lying between them. Germline CDR1 and CDR2: MNHEY and SMNVEV (reference sequence). There are 13 residues in the CDR3.

This chain connects TRBV2 to TRBJ1-2, with 7 bases aligning to TRBD1. The CDR3 is 13 amino acids. V shed 5 bases, J shed 2 bases, and the junction held 2 bases outside the gene matches. Germline lookup yields CDR1 SNHLY and CDR2 FYNNEI. The CDR3 sequence: CASSLDRNYGYTF. CDR3 bases: TGTGCCAGCAGTCTGGACAGGAACTATGGCTACACCTTC.

The J gene is TRBJ2-3, the V gene TRBV6-1, with 9 bases identical to TRBD2. This CDR3 is 16 amino acids long. J was trimmed by 1 base and V by 0 bases; bases with no gene match: 2. CDR1 is MNHNS, CDR2 SASEGT, per germline. CDR3 residues: CASSEALAGGTDTQYF. The CDR3, as DNA: TGTGCCAGCAGTGAAGCCTTAGCGGGAGGCACAGATACGCAGTATTTT.

This rearrangement joins TRBV6-5 to TRBJ2-5; D remains ambiguous. The CDR3 runs 12 residues. Trimming took 6 bases from V and 5 from J, leaving 10 bases between them. In germline, CDR1 is MNHEY, CDR2 SVGAGI. For the CDR3, the DNA is TGTGCCAGCAGCGGAGATTTGGAGACCCAGTACTTC. Protein sequence: CASSGDLETQYF.

This chain joins TRBV11-1 and TRBJ1-1; D unresolved. V gave up 9 bases and J gave up 5 bases, with 7 bases separating them. CDR1 and CDR2 (germline): SGHAT, FQDESV (reference sequence). CDR3 size: 10 residues. Written as DNA, the CDR3 is TGTGCCAGTCGGGGAACTGAAGCTTTCTTT. Its translation is CASRGTEAFF. Supplemented by reference TRBV11-1 and TRBJ1-1, the full variable domain reads EAEVAQSPRYKITEKSQAVAFWCDPISGHATLYWYRQILGQGPELLVQFQDESVVDDSQLPKDRFSAERLKGVDSTLKIQPAELGDSAMYLCASRGTEAFFGQGTRLTVV.

This chain joins TRBV5-4 and TRBJ2-5, with TRBD2 as a possible D gene (5 bases). V was clipped by 1 base and J by 3 bases, with 10 bases between them. This CDR3 region has 14 residues. Germline CDR1 reads SGHNT; CDR2 reads YYREEE (reference sequence). CDR3 in DNA: TGTGCCAGCAGCTTGATGCACGGGGAAGAGACCCAGTACTTC. The encoded protein is CASSLMHGEETQYF.

The rearrangement joins TRBV28 to TRBJ1-2; D gene uncertain. In germline, CDR1 is MDHEN, CDR2 SYDVKM. V lost 3 bases to trimming and J lost 4 bases, with 15 bases between them. The CDR3 runs 15 residues. The CDR3 reads CASSFRRVSIYGYTF. CDR3 nucleotides: TGTGCCAGCAGTTTTAGGCGGGTCTCTATCTATGGCTACACCTTC.

As to this clone: This specimen includes other DNA sequences encoding the same CDR3. The chain links TRBV5-1 to TRBJ2-7, with 8 bases that match TRBD1. The CDR3 covers 14 residues. The V gene end was trimmed by 4 bases and the J gene end by 3 bases; junction bases not matched to a gene: 6. Germline-derived CDR1 and CDR2 are SGHRS and YFSETQ. The CDR3 reads CASSPDRGRYEQYF. DNA for the CDR3: TGCGCCAGCAGCCCAGACAGGGGCCGCTACGAGCAGTACTTC.

The chain combines TRBV10-1 with TRBJ1-5; no clear D. V lost 5 bases and J lost 5, with 10 bases in between. From germline, CDR1 is WNHNN and CDR2 SYGVQD (reference sequence). This CDR3 has 13 amino acids. CDR3 bases: TGCGCCAGCAGTCCCGGGATGGATCAGCCCCAGCATTTT. Translating gives CASSPGMDQPQHF.

The chain couples TRBV5-4 to TRBJ2-5; the D gene is possibly TRBD1 (5 bases). V lost 1 base and J lost 1, with 8 bases in between. The CDR3 consists of 14 residues. The germline CDR1 and CDR2 sequences are SGHNT and YYREEE (reference sequence). The CDR3 region has the DNA TGTGCCAGCAGCTTGCCAGGGCCCCAAGAGACCCAGTACTTC. Translated: CASSLPGPQETQYF. The variable domain in full, with the rest retrieved from reference TRBV5-4 and TRBJ2-5, is ETGVTQSPTHLIKTRGQQVTLRCSSQSGHNTVSWYQQALGQGPQFIFQYYREEENGRGNFPPRFSGLQFPNYSSELNVNALELDDSALYLCASSLPGPQETQYFGPGTRLLVL.

The rearrangement joins TRBV27 to TRBJ2-1; a weak D match, TRBD2 (6 bases). CDR3 length: 14 amino acids. From germline, CDR1 is MNHEY and CDR2 SMNVEV (reference sequence). Trimming stripped 2 bases from V and 4 bases from J, with 9 bases between. Written as DNA, the CDR3 is TGTGCCAGCAGTTTAGCGGGGAGGTACAATGAGCAGTTCTTC. It specifies CASSLAGRYNEQFF.

This clone was recorded only once. The chain carries TRBV5-8 and TRBJ1-1; 8 bases match TRBD1. This CDR3 comprises 14 residues. With V trimmed by 4 bases and J by 5 bases, 7 bases remained unmatched. Germline values: CDR1 SGHTS, CDR2 YDEGEE. The CDR3 is CASSPRGRGTEAFF. As DNA, the CDR3 is TGTGCCAGCAGCCCCAGGGGGCGCGGGACTGAAGCTTTCTTT.

The V gene is TRBV25-1, the J gene TRBJ1-1; possibly TRBD1 for D (5 bases). V was shortened by 8 bases and J by 5 bases, with 15 bases between the two germline ends. The CDR3 totals 13 residues. CDR1 and CDR2 (germline): MGHDK, SYGVNS. CDR3 sequence (DNA): TGTGCCAGCTCACCTTCAGGGTTAACTGAAGCTTTCTTT. Its protein is CASSPSGLTEAFF.

The genes are TRBV5-1 and TRBJ1-2; D is perhaps TRBD1 (5 bases). The CDR3 runs 16 residues. Germline V gene data show CDR1 as SGHRS and CDR2 as YFSETQ. V was cut by 1 base and J by 5 bases, with 18 bases left in between. The CDR3 DNA sequence: TGCGCCAGCAGCTTGTCGAGGCAGGGTAGCGGATATGGCTACACCTTC. Translation: CASSLSRQGSGYGYTF.

The V and J genes are TRBV7-6 and TRBJ2-7, with TRBD2 identical over 9 bases. After removal of 5 bases from V and 6 bases from J, the junction contained 2 bases not matched to a gene. The CDR3 consists of 12 residues. Germline V gene lookup returns CDR1 SGHVS and CDR2 FNYEAQ. In DNA, the CDR3 is TGTGCCAGCAGCCATAGCGGGAGCGAGCAGTACTTC. Translated: CASSHSGSEQYF.